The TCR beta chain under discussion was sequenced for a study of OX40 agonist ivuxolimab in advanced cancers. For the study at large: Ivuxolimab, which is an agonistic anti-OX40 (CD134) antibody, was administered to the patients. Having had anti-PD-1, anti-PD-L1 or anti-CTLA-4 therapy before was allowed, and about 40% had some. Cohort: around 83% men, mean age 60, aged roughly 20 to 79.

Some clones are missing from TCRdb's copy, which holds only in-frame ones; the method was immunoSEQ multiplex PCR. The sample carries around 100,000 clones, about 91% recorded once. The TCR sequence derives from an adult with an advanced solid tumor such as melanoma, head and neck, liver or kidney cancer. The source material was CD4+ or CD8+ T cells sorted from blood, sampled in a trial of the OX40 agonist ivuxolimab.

The CDR3 reads CASSGLSGRYEQYF. Here the CDR3 DNA reads TGTGCCAGTAGTGGTTTGAGCGGGAGATACGAGCAGTACTTC. This rearrangement joins TRBV19 to TRBJ2-7; TRBD2 matches at 8 bases. Germline assignment: CDR1 LNHDA and CDR2 SQIVND (reference sequence). The CDR3 has 14 amino acids. Trimming at V came to 5 bases and at J to 4 bases, leaving 7 bases not matched to a gene.